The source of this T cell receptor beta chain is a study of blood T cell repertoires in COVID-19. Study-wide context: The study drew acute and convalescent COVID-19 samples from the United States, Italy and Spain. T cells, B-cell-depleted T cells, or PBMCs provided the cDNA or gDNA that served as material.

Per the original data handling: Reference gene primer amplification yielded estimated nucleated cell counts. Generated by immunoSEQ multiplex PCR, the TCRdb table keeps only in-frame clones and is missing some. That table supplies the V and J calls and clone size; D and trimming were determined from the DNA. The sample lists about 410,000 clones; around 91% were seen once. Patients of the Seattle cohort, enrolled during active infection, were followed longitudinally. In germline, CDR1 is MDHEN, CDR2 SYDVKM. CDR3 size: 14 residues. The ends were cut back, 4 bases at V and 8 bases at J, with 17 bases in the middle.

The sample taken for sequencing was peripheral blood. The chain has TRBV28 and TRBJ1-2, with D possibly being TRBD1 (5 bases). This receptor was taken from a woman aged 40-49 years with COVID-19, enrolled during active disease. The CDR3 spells CASSSLIGAVGYTF. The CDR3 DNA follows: TGTGCCAGCAGTTCCCTAATAGGGGCAGTCGGCTACACCTTC.